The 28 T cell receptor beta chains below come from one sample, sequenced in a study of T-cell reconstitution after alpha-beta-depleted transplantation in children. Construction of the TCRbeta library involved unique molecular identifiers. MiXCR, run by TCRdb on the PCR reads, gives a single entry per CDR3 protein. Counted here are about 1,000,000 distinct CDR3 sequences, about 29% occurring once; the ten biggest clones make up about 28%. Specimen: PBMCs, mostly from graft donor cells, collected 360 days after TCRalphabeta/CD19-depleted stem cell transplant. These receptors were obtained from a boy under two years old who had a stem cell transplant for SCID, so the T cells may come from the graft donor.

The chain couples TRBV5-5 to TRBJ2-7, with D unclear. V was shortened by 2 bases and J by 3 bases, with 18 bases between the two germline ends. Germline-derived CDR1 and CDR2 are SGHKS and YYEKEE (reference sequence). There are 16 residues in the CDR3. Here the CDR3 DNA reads TGTGCCAGCAGCTTTCCTAACGGCAGGACCCTCTACGAGCAGTACTTC. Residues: CASSFPNGRTLYEQYF.

The CDR3 coding sequence is TGTGCCAGCAGTCGCACCGGGACTAGCGGGGGGGCTGGTCGGGAGCAGTACTTC. Protein sequence: CASSRTGTSGGAGREQYF. The V gene is TRBV6-1, the J gene TRBJ2-7; 16 positions match TRBD2. This CDR3 has 18 amino acids. V lost 5 bases and J lost 7; bases outside the gene matches: 14. The germline V gene has CDR1 MNHNS and CDR2 SASEGT.

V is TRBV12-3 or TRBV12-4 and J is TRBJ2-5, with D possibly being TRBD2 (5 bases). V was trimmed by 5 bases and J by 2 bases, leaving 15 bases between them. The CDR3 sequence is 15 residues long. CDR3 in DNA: TGTGCCAGCAGTACCGCTCGGGGTTCACAAGAGACCCAGTACTTC. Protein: CASSTARGSQETQYF.

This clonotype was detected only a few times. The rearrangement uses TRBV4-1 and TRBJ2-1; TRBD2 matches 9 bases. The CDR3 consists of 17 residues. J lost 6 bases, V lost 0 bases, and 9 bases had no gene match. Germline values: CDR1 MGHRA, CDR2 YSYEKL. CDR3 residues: CASSQEGRLAVSNEQFF. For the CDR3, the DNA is TGCGCCAGCAGCCAAGAAGGGCGACTAGCGGTTTCCAATGAGCAGTTCTTC.

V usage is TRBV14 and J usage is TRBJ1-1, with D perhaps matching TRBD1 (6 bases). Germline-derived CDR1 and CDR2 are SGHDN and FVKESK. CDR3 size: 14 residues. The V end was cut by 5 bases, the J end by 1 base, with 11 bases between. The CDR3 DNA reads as TGTGCCAGCAGCAAGTACAGGGAGAACACTGAAGCTTTCTTT. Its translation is CASSKYRENTEAFF.

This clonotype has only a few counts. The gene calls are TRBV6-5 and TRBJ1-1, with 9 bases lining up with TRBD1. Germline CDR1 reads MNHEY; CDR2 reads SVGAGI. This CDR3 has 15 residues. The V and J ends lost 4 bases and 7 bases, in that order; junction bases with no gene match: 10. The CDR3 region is CASSSLGTGSHEAFF. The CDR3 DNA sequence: TGTGCCAGCAGTTCCCTCGGGACAGGGTCCCATGAAGCTTTCTTT.

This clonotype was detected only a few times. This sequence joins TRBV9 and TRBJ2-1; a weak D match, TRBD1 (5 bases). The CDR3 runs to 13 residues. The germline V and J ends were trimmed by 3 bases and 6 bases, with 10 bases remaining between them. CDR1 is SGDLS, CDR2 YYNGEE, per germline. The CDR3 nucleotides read TGTGCCAGCAGCGCCCGACAGTCCAATGAGCAGTTCTTC. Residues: CASSARQSNEQFF.

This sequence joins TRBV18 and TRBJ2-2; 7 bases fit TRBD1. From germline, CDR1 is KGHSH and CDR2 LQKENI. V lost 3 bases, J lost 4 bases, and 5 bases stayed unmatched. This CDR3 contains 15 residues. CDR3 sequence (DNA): TGTGCCAGCTCACCGGGACAGACTATCACCGGGGAGCTGTTTTTT. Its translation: CASSPGQTITGELFF.

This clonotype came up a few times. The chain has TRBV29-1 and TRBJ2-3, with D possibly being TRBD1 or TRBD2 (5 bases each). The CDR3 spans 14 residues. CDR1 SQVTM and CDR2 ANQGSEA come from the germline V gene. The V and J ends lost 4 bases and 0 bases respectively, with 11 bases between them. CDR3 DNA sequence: TGCAGCGTTGCGGTTGGGGGAAGCACAGATACGCAGTATTTT. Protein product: CSVAVGGSTDTQYF.

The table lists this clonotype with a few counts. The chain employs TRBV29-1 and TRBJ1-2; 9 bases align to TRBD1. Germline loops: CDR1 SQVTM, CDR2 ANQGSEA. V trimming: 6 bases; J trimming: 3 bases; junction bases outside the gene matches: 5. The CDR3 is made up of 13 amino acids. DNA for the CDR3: TGCAGCGTAGGGACAGGGATCGACTATGGCTACACCTTC. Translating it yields CSVGTGIDYGYTF.

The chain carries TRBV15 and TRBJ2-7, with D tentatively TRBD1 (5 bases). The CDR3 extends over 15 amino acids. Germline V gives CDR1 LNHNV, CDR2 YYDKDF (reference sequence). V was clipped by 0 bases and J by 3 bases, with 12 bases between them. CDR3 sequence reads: CATSRDRPQGYEQYF. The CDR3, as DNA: TGTGCCACCAGCAGAGATCGACCCCAGGGCTACGAGCAGTACTTC.

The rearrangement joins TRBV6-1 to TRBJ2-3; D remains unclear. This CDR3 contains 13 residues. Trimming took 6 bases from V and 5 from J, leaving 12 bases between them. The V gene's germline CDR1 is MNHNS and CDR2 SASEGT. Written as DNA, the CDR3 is TGTGCCAGCAGAACCGGAGCTCTAGATACGCAGTATTTT. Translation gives CASRTGALDTQYF.

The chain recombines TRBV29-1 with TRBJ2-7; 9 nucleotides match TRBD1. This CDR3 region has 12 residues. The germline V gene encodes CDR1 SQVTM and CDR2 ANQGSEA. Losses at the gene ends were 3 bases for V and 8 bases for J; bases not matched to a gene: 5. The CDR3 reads CSVEEQGAKQYF. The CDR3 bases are TGCAGCGTTGAGGAACAGGGGGCGAAGCAGTACTTC.

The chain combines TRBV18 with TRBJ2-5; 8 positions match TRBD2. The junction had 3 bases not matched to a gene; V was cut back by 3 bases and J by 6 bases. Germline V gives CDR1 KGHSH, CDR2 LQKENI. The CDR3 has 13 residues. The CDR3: CASSPGTRQTQYF. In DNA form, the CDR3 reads TGTGCCAGCTCACCCGGGACTAGACAGACCCAGTACTTC.

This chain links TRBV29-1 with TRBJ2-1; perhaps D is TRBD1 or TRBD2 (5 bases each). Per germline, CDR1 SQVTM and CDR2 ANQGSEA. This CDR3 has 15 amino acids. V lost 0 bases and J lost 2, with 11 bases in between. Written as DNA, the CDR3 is TGCAGCGTTGAAGATCGGGGCAGAACCTACAATGAGCAGTTCTTC. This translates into CSVEDRGRTYNEQFF.

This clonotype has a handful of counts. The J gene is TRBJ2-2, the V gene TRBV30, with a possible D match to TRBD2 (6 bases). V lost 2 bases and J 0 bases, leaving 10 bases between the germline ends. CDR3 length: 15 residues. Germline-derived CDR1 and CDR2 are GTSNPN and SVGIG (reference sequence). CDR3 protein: CAWSLDYSNTGELFF. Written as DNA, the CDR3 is TGTGCCTGGAGTCTGGACTATTCGAACACCGGGGAGCTGTTTTTT.

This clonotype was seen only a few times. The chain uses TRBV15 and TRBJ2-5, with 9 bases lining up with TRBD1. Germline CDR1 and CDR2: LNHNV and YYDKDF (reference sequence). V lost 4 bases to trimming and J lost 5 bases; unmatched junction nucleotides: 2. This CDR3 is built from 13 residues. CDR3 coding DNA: TGTGCCACCAGCAACAGGGGGCAGGAGACCCAGTACTTC. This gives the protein CATSNRGQETQYF.

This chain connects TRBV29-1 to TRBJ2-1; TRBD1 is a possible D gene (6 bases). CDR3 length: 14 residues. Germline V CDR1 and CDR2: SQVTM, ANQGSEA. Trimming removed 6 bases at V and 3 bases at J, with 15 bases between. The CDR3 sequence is CSVPSRDIYNEQFF. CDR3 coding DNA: TGCAGCGTGCCGTCCCGGGACATCTACAATGAGCAGTTCTTC.

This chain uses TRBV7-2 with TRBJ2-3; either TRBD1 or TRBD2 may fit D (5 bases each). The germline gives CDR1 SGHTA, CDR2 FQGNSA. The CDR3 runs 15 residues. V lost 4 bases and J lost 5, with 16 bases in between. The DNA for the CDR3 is TGTGCCAGCAGCTCTCCCGAGGGGTGGGAAGATACGCAGTATTTT. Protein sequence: CASSSPEGWEDTQYF.

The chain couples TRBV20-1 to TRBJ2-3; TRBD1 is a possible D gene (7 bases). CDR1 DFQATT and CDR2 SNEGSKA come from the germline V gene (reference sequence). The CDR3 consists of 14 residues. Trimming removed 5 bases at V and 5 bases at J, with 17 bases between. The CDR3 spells CSARRGAVGDTQYF. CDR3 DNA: TGCAGTGCTCGCAGGGGGGCCGTGGGAGATACGCAGTATTTT.

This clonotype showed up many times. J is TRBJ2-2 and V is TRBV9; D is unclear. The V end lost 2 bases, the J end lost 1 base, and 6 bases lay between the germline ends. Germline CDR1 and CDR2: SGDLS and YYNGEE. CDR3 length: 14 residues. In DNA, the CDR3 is TGTGCCAGCAGCGTTGTCGGGAACACCGGGGAGCTGTTTTTT. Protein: CASSVVGNTGELFF. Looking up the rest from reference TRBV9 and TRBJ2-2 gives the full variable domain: DSGVTQTPKHLITATGQRVTLRCSPRSGDLSVYWYQQSLDQGLQFLIQYYNGEERAKGNILERFSAQQFPDLHSELNLSSLELGDSALYFCASSVVGNTGELFFGEGSRLTVL.

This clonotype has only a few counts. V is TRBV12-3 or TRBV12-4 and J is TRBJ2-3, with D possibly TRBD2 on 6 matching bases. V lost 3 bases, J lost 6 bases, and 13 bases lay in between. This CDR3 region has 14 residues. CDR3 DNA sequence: TGTGCCAGCAGTTTCTGGGGGGTCGGGGATACGCAGTATTTT. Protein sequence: CASSFWGVGDTQYF.

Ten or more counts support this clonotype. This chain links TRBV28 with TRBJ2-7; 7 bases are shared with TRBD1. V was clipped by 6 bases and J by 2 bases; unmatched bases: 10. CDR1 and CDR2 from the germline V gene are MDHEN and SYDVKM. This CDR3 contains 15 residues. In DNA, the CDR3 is TGTGCCAGCAGCAACGGCCGGGACAGACCCTACGAGCAGTACTTC. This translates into CASSNGRDRPYEQYF.

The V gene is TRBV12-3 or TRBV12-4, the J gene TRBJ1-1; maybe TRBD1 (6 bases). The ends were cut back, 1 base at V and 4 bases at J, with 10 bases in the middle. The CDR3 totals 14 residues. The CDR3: CASSLGTAGTEAFF. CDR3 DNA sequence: TGTGCCAGCAGTTTAGGGACAGCAGGCACTGAAGCTTTCTTT.

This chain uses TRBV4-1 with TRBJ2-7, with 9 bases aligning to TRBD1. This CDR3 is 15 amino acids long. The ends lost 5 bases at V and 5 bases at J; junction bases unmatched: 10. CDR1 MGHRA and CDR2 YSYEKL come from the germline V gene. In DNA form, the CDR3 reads TGCGCCAGCAGCTCCCCGGGACAGGGAGTCCACGAGCAGTACTTC. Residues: CASSSPGQGVHEQYF.

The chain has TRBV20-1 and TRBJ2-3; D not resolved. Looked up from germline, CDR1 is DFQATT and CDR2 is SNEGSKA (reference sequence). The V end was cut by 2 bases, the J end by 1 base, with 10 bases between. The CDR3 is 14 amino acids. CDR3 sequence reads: CSARSEWGTDTQYF. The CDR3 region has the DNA TGCAGTGCTAGATCAGAATGGGGCACAGATACGCAGTATTTT.

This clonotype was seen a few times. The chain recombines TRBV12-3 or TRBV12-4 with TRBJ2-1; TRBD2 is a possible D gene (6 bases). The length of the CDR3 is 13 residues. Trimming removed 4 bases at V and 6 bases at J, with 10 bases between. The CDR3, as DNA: TGTGCCAGCAGTTGGGGAGCGGGCAATGAGCAGTTCTTC. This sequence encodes CASSWGAGNEQFF.

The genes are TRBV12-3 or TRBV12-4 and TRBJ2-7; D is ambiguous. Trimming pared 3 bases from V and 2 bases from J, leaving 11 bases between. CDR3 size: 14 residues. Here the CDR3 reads CASSFADLTYEQYF. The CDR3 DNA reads TGTGCCAGCAGTTTTGCGGACCTTACCTACGAGCAGTACTTC.